These T cell receptor beta chains were read from a single sample in a study of T cells after yellow fever vaccination. MiXCR, applied by TCRdb to the 5' RACE reads, yields one record per CDR3 protein. The table records 45,000 to 60,000 distinct CDR3 sequences, 6.6% of them present only once. The material was CD8+ T cells not binding an NS4B(214-222) dextramer, sorted from PBMCs, obtained roughly seven weeks after the first yellow fever vaccination. The receptors originated from a man aged 18 to 30 who received the YFV17D yellow fever vaccine. CDR3s include the opening cysteine and the closing phenylalanine or tryptophan. D genes are given only for firm matches. A clone size is listed for some rows: how often the clone was seen (once, few, many), or a class if it is expanded.

V gene	D gene	J gene	clone size	CDR3 DNA	CDR3 protein
TRBV6-2/TRBV6-3	.	TRBJ1-1	.	TGTGCCAGCAGTTCATCGAGGGGCACGTGGGAAACTGAAGCTTTCTTT	CASSSSRGTWETEAFF
TRBV6-5	.	TRBJ2-2	many	TGTGCCAGCAGTTACTCGTGGGAGAACACCGGGGAGCTGTTTTTT	CASSYSWENTGELFF
TRBV6-6	.	TRBJ1-6	.	TGTGCCAGCAGTTTCTCAGGCTCTGTTTCCTTT	CASSFSGSVSF
TRBV10-3	.	TRBJ2-6	many	TGTGCCATCAGTGACCGTAGACAAATGGATACTGGGGCCAACGTCCTGACTTTC	CAISDRRQMDTGANVLTF
TRBV20-1	.	TRBJ1-1	.	TGCAGTGCTAAGAGAGAGACAGGAGCAGAAGCTTTCTTT	CSAKRETGAEAFF
TRBV12-3/TRBV12-4	.	TRBJ1-1	many	TGTGCCAGCAGTCCCCCGTGGACAAACACTGAAGCTTTCTTT	CASSPPWTNTEAFF
TRBV6-1	.	TRBJ2-5	many	TGTGCCAGCAGGATACTGTCGTCCCAAGAGACCCAGTACTTC	CASRILSSQETQYF
TRBV7-2	TRBD2	TRBJ2-5	.	TGTGCCAGCAGCTTAGGGCTAGCGGCACAAGAGACCCAGTACTTC	CASSLGLAAQETQYF
TRBV20-1	TRBD1	TRBJ2-2	many	TGCAGTGCTAGAGCAAGGGGGCCCGGGGAGCTGTTTTTT	CSARARGPGELFF
TRBV3-1	TRBD1	TRBJ1-6	many	TGTGCCAGCAGCCAAGTCCGGACAGGGCCTTCACCCCTCCACTTT	CASSQVRTGPSPLHF
TRBV7-2	.	TRBJ1-6	many	TGTGCCAGCAGCTTGAACTCCTATAATTCACCCCTCCACTTT	CASSLNSYNSPLHF
TRBV7-9	TRBD1	TRBJ1-1	many	TGTGCCAGCAGCTTAGCGCAGGGGGTGAACACTGAAGCTTTCTTT	CASSLAQGVNTEAFF
TRBV7-8	.	TRBJ2-2	.	TGTGCCAGCAGCCCCAGTCGGAGGGGGAATGCCGGGGAGCTGTTTTTT	CASSPSRRGNAGELFF
TRBV11-2	.	TRBJ2-4	many	TGTGCCAGCACCTCTATAGCGTCCAAAAACATTCAGTACTTC	CASTSIASKNIQYF
TRBV6-9	TRBD2	TRBJ2-3	many	TGTGCCAGCAGTTATGCGGGGGGGCTCACAGATACGCAGTATTTT	CASSYAGGLTDTQYF
TRBV19	.	TRBJ2-1	many	TGTGCCACCGCCTTTGGGGTAAACAATGAGCAGTTCTTC	CATAFGVNNEQFF
TRBV12-3/TRBV12-4	.	TRBJ2-2	.	TGTGCCAGCAGTTTTATACCCGCGAACACCGGGGAGCTGTTTTTT	CASSFIPANTGELFF
TRBV5-4	TRBD1	TRBJ2-5	many	TGTGCCAGCAGTCAACCCGGGACAGGGGGCGTTCGGGAGACCCAGTACTTC	CASSQPGTGGVRETQYF
TRBV6-1	.	TRBJ2-3	many	TGTGCCAGCAGTGACCCTTACGTAGCAGGGGATGGAGATACGCAGTATTTT	CASSDPYVAGDGDTQYF
TRBV7-9	.	TRBJ2-7	many	TGTGCCAGCAGCTTATTGTCAGGGGACTACGAGCAGTACTTC	CASSLLSGDYEQYF
TRBV7-2	TRBD2	TRBJ2-5	.	TGTGCCAGCAGTCGGCGGCTAGCGGGGCAGGGAGAGACCCAGTACTTC	CASSRRLAGQGETQYF
TRBV5-4	.	TRBJ2-3	.	TGTGCCAGCAGCTTGACCGGGGGCGGCCCAGATACGCAGTATTTT	CASSLTGGGPDTQYF
TRBV29-1	.	TRBJ2-7	many	TGCAGCGTTGAAAGTCCGTCCGAGTCCTACGAGCAGTACTTC	CSVESPSESYEQYF
TRBV7-3	.	TRBJ2-6	.	TGTGCCAGCAGCTTCCTTCCCCCGGGCTCTGGGGCCAACGTCCTGACTTTC	CASSFLPPGSGANVLTF
TRBV7-9	.	TRBJ2-3	few	TGTGCCAGCAGCTCTCAAAGAACCCTAGTACGGGGCGATACGCAGTATTTT	CASSSQRTLVRGDTQYF
TRBV15	.	TRBJ2-5	many	TGTGCCACCAGCAGAGAAAGCTACCCAGAGACCCAGTACTTC	CATSRESYPETQYF
TRBV9	.	TRBJ1-1	many	TGTGCCAGCAGCGTAGATGAGGGGATGAACACTGAAGCTTTCTTT	CASSVDEGMNTEAFF
TRBV4-3	.	TRBJ1-2	many	TGCGCCAGCAGCCCCCTACCCCGGACCGGCTACACCTTC	CASSPLPRTGYTF
TRBV10-3	.	TRBJ2-2	many	TGTGCCATCAGTGAGAGGATTGGGGAGGAGCTGTTTTTT	CAISERIGEELFF
TRBV19	.	TRBJ1-5	few	TGTGCCAGTAAAGGCAGGGGAGGCAATCAGCCCCAGCATTTT	CASKGRGGNQPQHF
TRBV7-7	TRBD2	TRBJ2-7	many	TGTGCCAGCAGCTTAGATCCTAGCGGGGATTACGAGCAGTACTTC	CASSLDPSGDYEQYF
TRBV12-3/TRBV12-4	.	TRBJ2-3	many	TGTGCCAGCGTCTGGGGACGAAGAGCAGATACGCAGTATTTT	CASVWGRRADTQYF
TRBV7-9	.	TRBJ2-3	.	TGTGCCAGCAGCCGATCGACACCACCCACTATCACAGATACGCAGTATTTT	CASSRSTPPTITDTQYF
TRBV29-1	.	TRBJ2-3	many	TGCAGCGTTGAGGCAGACAGGAGCACAGATACGCAGTATTTT	CSVEADRSTDTQYF
TRBV7-2	.	TRBJ2-3	.	TGTGCCAGCAGCTTAGGGTGGAGCACAGATACGCAGTATTTT	CASSLGWSTDTQYF
TRBV20-1	.	TRBJ1-5	.	TGCAGTGCTAGTGTCGACCTCGACCCCAATCAGCCCCAGCATTTT	CSASVDLDPNQPQHF
TRBV5-1	TRBD2	TRBJ2-3	few	TGCGCCAGCAGCTTGGCCGGGGGAGCGGGGGTTACCACAGATACGCAGTATTTT	CASSLAGGAGVTTDTQYF
TRBV5-1	.	TRBJ1-6	.	TGCGCCAGCAGCTTGGCCGGAGGCAGTGGATATAATTCACCCCTCCACTTT	CASSLAGGSGYNSPLHF
TRBV29-1	TRBD1	TRBJ2-2	many	TGCAGCGCGGGACAGGGGACCGGGGAGCTGTTTTTT	CSAGQGTGELFF
TRBV3-1	.	TRBJ2-1	many	TGTGCCAGCAGCCAAGATCTCTCATCTTTCAATGAGCAGTTCTTC	CASSQDLSSFNEQFF
TRBV19	.	TRBJ2-3	once	TGTGCCAGTAGTCCCCTAGACTCCACAGGTACGCAGTATTTT	CASSPLDSTGTQYF
TRBV7-8	TRBD1	TRBJ2-7	.	TGTGCCAGCCAGGGGGACAGCGCAACCTACGAGCAGTACTTC	CASQGDSATYEQYF
TRBV12-3/TRBV12-4	.	TRBJ2-7	.	TGTGCCAGCAGTCAGGGGTTAGGGAACGAGCAGTACTTC	CASSQGLGNEQYF
TRBV5-4	.	TRBJ2-1	few	TGTGCCAGCAGCTTTCCGGGAGTAGCGTACAATGAGCAGTTCTTC	CASSFPGVAYNEQFF
TRBV6-4	.	TRBJ2-5	many	TGTGCCAGCAGTGACCCAGGACACCTACAAGAGACCCAGTACTTC	CASSDPGHLQETQYF
TRBV20-1	.	TRBJ2-1	many	TGCAGTGCTTGGACCGCGGCGAATGAGCAGTTCTTC	CSAWTAANEQFF
TRBV12-3/TRBV12-4	TRBD1	TRBJ1-6	.	TGTGCCAGCACCTGGGGACAGGGAATTTCACCCCTCCACTTT	CASTWGQGISPLHF
TRBV30	TRBD1	TRBJ2-3	many	TGTGCCTGGAGCGTTGGGACAGGGGGCCCAGATACGCAGTATTTT	CAWSVGTGGPDTQYF